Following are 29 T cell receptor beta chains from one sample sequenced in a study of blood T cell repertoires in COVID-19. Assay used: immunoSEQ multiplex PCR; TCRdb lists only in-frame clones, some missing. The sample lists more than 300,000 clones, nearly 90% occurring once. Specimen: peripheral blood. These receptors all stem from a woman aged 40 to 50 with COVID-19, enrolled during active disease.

CDR3 protein: CASSWDRAVEKLFF. DNA for the CDR3: TGTGCCAGCAGCTGGGACAGGGCGGTCGAAAAACTGTTTTTT. The chain combines TRBV5-6 with TRBJ1-4; 9 bases map to TRBD1. This CDR3 contains 14 residues. Germline CDR1 reads SGHDT; CDR2 reads YYEEEE. The J segment lost 8 bases and the V segment lost 3 bases, leaving 5 bases of the junction unmatched.

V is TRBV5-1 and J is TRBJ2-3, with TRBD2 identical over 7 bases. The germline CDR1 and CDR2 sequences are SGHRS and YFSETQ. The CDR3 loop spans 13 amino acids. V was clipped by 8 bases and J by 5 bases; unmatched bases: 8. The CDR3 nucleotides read TGCGCCAGTGCGGGAGCTGACGGAGATACGCAGTATTTT. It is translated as CASAGADGDTQYF. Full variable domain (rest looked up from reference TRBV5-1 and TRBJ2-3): KAGVTQTPRYLIKTRGQQVTLSCSPISGHRSVSWYQQTPGQGLQFLFEYFSETQRNKGNFPGRFSGRQFSNSRSEMNVSTLELGDSALYLCASAGADGDTQYFGPGTRLTVL.

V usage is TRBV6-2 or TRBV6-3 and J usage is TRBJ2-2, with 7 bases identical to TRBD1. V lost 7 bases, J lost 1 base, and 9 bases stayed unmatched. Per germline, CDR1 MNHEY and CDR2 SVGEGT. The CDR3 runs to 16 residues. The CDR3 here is CASTPPGTENTGELFF. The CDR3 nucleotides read TGTGCCAGCACCCCCCCAGGGACAGAGAACACCGGGGAGCTGTTTTTT.

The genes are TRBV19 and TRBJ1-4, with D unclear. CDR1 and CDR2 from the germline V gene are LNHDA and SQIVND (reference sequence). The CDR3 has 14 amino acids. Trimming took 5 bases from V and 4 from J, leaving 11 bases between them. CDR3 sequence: CASSPRGFNEKLFF. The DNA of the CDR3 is TGTGCCAGTAGTCCCCGAGGGTTTAATGAAAAACTGTTTTTT.

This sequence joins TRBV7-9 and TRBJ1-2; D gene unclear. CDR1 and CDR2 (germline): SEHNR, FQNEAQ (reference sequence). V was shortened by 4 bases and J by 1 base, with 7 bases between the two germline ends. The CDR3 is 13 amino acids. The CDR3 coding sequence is TGTGCCAGCAGCTCTAGCTATAACTATGGCTACACCTTC. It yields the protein CASSSSYNYGYTF.

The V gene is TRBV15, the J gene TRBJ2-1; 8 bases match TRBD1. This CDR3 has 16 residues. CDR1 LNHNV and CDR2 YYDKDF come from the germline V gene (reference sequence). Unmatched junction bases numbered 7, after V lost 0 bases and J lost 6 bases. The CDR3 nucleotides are TGTGCCACCAGCAGAGATCCTGGACAGGGAAGCAATGAGCAGTTCTTC. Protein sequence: CATSRDPGQGSNEQFF. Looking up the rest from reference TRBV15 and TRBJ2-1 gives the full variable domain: DAMVIQNPRYQVTQFGKPVTLSCSQTLNHNVMYWYQQKSSQAPKLLFHYYDKDFNNEADTPDNFQSRRPNTSFCFLDIRSPGLGDTAMYLCATSRDPGQGSNEQFFGPGTRLTVL.

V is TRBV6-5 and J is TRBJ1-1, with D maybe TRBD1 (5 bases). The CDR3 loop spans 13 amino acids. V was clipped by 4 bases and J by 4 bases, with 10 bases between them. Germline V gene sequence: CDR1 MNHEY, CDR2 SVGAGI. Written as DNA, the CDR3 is TGTGCCAGCAGTTTCCCGGGGGGCACTGAAGCTTTCTTT. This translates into CASSFPGGTEAFF.

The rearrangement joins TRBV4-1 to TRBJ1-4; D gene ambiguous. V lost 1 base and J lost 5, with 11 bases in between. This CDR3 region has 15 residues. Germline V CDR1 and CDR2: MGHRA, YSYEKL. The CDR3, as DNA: TGCGCCAGCAGCCAAGGGCAGCGAGGGAATGAAAAACTGTTTTTT. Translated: CASSQGQRGNEKLFF.

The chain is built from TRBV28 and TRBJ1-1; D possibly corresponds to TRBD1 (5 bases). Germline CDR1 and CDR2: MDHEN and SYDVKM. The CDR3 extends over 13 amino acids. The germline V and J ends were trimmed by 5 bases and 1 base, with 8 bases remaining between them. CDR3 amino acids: CASSPRENTEAFF. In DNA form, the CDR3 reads TGTGCCAGCAGTCCCAGGGAGAACACTGAAGCTTTCTTT.

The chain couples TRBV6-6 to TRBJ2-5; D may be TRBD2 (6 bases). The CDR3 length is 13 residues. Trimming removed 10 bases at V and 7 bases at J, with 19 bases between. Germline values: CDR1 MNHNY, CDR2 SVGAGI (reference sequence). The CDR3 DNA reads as TGTGCCACCGCCGACACTAGCCTCGGGACCCAGTACTTC. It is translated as CATADTSLGTQYF.

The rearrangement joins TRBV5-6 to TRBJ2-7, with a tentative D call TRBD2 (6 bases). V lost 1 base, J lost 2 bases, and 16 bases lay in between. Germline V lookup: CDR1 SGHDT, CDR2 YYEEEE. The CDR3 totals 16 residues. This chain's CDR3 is CASSLYGGSPAYEQYF. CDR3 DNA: TGTGCCAGCAGCTTGTATGGAGGGAGCCCAGCCTACGAGCAGTACTTC. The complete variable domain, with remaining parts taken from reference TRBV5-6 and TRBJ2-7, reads DAGVTQSPTHLIKTRGQQVTLRCSPKSGHDTVSWYQQALGQGPQFIFQYYEEEERQRGNFPDRFSGHQFPNYSSELNVNALLLGDSALYLCASSLYGGSPAYEQYFGPGTRLTVT.

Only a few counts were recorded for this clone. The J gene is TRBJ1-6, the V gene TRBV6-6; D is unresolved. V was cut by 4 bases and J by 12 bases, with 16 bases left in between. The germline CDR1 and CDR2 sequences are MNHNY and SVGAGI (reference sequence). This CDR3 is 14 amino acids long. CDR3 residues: CASSFPTAGLPLHF. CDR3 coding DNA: TGTGCCAGCAGTTTCCCGACCGCAGGTTTACCCCTCCACTTT.

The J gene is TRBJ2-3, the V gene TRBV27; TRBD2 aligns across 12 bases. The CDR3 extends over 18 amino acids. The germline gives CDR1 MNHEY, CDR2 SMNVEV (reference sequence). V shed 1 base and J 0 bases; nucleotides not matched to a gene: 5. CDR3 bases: TGTGCCAGCAGTTTATTTACTAGCGGGAGGCCTAGCACAGATACGCAGTATTTT. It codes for CASSLFTSGRPSTDTQYF.

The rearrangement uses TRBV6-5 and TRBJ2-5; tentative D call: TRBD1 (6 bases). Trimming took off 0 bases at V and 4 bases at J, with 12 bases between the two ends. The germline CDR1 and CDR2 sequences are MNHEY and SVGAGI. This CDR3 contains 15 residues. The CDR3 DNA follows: TGTGCCAGCAGTTACTCGACTGGGGGCGGAGAGACCCAGTACTTC. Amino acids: CASSYSTGGGETQYF.

CDR3 DNA: TGTGCCTGGAGTCGAGGACAGACGTCATTTTCCTACGAGCAGTACTTC. It is translated as CAWSRGQTSFSYEQYF. The chain recombines TRBV30 with TRBJ2-7; D possibly corresponds to TRBD1 (6 bases). This CDR3 has 16 residues. Germline V gene sequence: CDR1 GTSNPN, CDR2 SVGIG (reference sequence). Trimming removed 2 bases from V and 1 base from J, with 18 bases in between.

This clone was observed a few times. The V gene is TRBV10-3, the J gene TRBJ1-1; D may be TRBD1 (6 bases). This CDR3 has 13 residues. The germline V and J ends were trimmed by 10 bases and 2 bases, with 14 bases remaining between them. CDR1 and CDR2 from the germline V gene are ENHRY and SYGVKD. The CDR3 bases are TGTGCCACCACGGACAGCCTCAACACTGAAGCTTTCTTT. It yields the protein CATTDSLNTEAFF.

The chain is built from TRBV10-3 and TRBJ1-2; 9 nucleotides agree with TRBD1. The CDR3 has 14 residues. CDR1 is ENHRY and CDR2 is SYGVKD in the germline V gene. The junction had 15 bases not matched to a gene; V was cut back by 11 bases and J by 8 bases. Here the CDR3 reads CAAAPGQGIRGYTF. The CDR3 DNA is TGTGCCGCAGCACCGGGACAGGGAATCAGGGGCTACACCTTC.

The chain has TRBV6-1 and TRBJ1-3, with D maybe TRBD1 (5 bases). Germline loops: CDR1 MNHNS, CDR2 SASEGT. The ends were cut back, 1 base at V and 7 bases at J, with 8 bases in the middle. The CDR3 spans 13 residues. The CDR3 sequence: CASSEVRGNTIYF. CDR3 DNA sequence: TGTGCCAGCAGTGAAGTGCGGGGGAACACCATATATTTT.

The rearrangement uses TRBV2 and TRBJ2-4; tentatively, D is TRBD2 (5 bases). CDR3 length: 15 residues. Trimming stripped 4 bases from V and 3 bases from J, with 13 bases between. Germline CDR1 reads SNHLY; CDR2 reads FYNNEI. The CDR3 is CASSGLKGGKNIQYF. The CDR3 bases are TGTGCCAGCAGTGGGCTGAAAGGAGGCAAAAACATTCAGTACTTC.

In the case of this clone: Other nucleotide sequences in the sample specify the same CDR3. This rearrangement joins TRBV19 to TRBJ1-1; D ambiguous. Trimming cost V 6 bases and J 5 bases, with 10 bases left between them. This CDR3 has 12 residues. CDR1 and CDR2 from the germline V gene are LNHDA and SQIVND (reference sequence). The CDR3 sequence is CASSLRGTEAFF. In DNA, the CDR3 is TGTGCCAGTAGCCTCCGAGGTACTGAAGCTTTCTTT. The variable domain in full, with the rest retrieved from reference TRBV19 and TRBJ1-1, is DGGITQSPKYLFRKEGQNVTLSCEQNLNHDAMYWYRQDPGQGLRLIYYSQIVNDFQKGDIAEGYSVSREKKESFPLTVTSAQKNPTAFYLCASSLRGTEAFFGQGTRLTVV.

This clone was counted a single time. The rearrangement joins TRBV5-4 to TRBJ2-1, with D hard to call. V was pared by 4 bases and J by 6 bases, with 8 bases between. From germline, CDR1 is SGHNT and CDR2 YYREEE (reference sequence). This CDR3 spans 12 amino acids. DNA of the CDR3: TGTGCCAGCAGCCCCGACTTCAATGAGCAGTTCTTC. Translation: CASSPDFNEQFF.

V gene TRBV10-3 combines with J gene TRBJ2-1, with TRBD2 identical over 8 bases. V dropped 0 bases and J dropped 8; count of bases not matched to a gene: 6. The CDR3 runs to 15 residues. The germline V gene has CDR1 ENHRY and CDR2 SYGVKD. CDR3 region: CAISESIAGSYEQFF. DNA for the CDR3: TGTGCCATCAGTGAGTCGATAGCGGGAAGCTATGAGCAGTTCTTC.

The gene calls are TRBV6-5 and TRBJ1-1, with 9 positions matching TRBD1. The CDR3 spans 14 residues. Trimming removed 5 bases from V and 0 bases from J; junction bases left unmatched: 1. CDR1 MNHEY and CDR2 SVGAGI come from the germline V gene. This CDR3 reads CASSRDRVNTEAFF. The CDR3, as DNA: TGTGCCAGCAGTCGGGACAGGGTGAACACTGAAGCTTTCTTT.

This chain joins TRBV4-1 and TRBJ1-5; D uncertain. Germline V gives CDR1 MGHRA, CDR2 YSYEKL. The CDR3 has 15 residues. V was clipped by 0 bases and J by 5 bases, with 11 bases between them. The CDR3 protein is CASSQDRGPDQPQHF. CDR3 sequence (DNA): TGCGCCAGCAGCCAAGATCGAGGCCCTGATCAGCCCCAGCATTTT.

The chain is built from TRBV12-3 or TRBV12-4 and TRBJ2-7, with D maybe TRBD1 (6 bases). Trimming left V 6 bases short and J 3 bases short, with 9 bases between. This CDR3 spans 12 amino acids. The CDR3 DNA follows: TGTGCCAGCAGACGGACAGTCTACGAGCAGTACTTC. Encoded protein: CASRRTVYEQYF.

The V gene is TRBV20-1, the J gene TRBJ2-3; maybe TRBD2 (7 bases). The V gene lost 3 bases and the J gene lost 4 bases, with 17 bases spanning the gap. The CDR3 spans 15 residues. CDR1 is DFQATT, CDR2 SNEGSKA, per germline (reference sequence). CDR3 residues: CSASGRGGRADTQYF. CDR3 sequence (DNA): TGCAGTGCTAGTGGTCGCGGGGGCAGAGCAGATACGCAGTATTTT.

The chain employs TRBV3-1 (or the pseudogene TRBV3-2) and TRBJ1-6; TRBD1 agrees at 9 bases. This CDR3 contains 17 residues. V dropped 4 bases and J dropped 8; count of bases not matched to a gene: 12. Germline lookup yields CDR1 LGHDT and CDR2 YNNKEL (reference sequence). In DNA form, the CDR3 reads TGTGCCAGCAGCCTGACCGGGACAGGGTTCGGCGATTCACCCCTCCACTTT. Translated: CASSLTGTGFGDSPLHF.

Here the CDR3 reads CASSSISPEETQYF. The DNA for the CDR3 is TGCGCCAGCAGCTCCATAAGCCCCGAAGAGACCCAGTACTTC. V is TRBV5-1 and J is TRBJ2-5; unclear D gene. Germline loops: CDR1 SGHRS, CDR2 YFSETQ. The CDR3 runs to 14 residues. V shed 3 bases and J shed 3 bases, with 12 bases lying between them.

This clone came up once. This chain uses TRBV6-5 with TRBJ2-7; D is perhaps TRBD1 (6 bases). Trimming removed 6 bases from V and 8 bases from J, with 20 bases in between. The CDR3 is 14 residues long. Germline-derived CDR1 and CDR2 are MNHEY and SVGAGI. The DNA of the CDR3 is TGTGCCAGCAGCTACACCCCGGCAGGGGAACAGCAGTACTTC. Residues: CASSYTPAGEQQYF.